Listed here are 17 T cell receptor beta chains from one sample, sequenced in a study of blood T cell repertoires in COVID-19. Clones were sequenced by immunoSEQ multiplex PCR, and TCRdb holds only the in-frame ones, with some missing. Among a few hundred thousand clones listed, roughly nine tenths were seen once. Specimen: PBMCs or T cells enriched from blood (not recorded which). The receptors stem from a woman in her thirties or forties who had recovered from COVID-19.

This chain joins TRBV4-1 and TRBJ2-7, with 8 bases aligning to TRBD1. This CDR3 has 14 amino acids. The germline gives CDR1 MGHRA, CDR2 YSYEKL. V lost 3 bases and J lost 2; bases outside the gene matches: 3. The CDR3: CASSQAGGAYEQYF. CDR3 nucleotides: TGCGCCAGCAGCCAGGCAGGGGGCGCCTACGAGCAGTACTTC.

The chain has TRBV28 and TRBJ1-2; no clear D. The CDR3 has 15 amino acids. Looked up from germline, CDR1 is MDHEN and CDR2 is SYDVKM. Trimming stripped 6 bases from V and 0 bases from J, with 14 bases between. CDR3 in DNA: TGTGCCAGCAGCTCTCCCAGTAAAGCTAACTATGGCTACACCTTC. This translates into CASSSPSKANYGYTF.

The table lists this clone with a few counts. The CDR3: CASSRREGGYEQYF. The CDR3 DNA reads as TGTGCCAGTAGTCGGCGGGAGGGAGGCTACGAGCAGTACTTC. The chain joins TRBV19 to TRBJ2-7, with 9 bases that match TRBD2. Losses at the gene ends were 5 bases for V and 3 bases for J; bases not matched to a gene: 5. Germline V gives CDR1 LNHDA, CDR2 SQIVND (reference sequence). The CDR3 is 14 residues long. Together with reference TRBV19 and TRBJ2-7, the CDR3 gives the full variable domain: DGGITQSPKYLFRKEGQNVTLSCEQNLNHDAMYWYRQDPGQGLRLIYYSQIVNDFQKGDIAEGYSVSREKKESFPLTVTSAQKNPTAFYLCASSRREGGYEQYFGPGTRLTVT.

This clone was seen once. With a far larger clone one base away, a read error is the likely cause. This chain uses TRBV7-2 with TRBJ2-7, with 11 bases identical to TRBD2. CDR1 and CDR2 from the germline V gene are SGHTA and FQGNSA. V trimming: 5 bases; J trimming: 3 bases; junction bases outside the gene matches: 3. This CDR3 contains 14 residues. The CDR3 region is CASSMGLAVYEQYF. The CDR3 region has the DNA TGTGCCAGCAGCATGGGACTAGCGGTCTACGAGCAGTACTTC.

The chain recombines TRBV15 with TRBJ2-1; the D is unclear. CDR1 is LNHNV, CDR2 YYDKDF, per germline (reference sequence). V dropped 5 bases and J dropped 8 bases, with 13 bases sitting between them. The CDR3 runs 13 residues. CDR3 in DNA: TGTGCCACCAGCGGGTACTGGGCACATGAGCAGTTCTTC. Translated, it gives CATSGYWAHEQFF.

The chain has TRBV9 and TRBJ2-1; 8 bases map to TRBD1. The junction had 10 bases not matched to a gene; V was cut back by 0 bases and J by 8 bases. From germline, CDR1 is SGDLS and CDR2 YYNGEE. The CDR3 runs to 16 residues. CDR3 sequence: CASSVADRGSVDEQFF. As DNA, the CDR3 is TGTGCCAGCAGCGTAGCCGACAGGGGTTCGGTGGATGAGCAGTTCTTC.

J is TRBJ1-1 and V is TRBV2; possible D gene TRBD1, 6 bases. This CDR3 is 16 amino acids long. CDR1 SNHLY and CDR2 FYNNEI come from the germline V gene. Trimming shortened V by 3 bases and J by 5 bases, and 19 bases separated the two germline ends. CDR3 DNA sequence: TGTGCCAGCAGTGATGAACACACAGGGATGGGGACTGAAGCTTTCTTT. This sequence encodes CASSDEHTGMGTEAFF.

The genes are TRBV7-2 and TRBJ2-7; D is uncertain. The V and J ends lost 1 base and 0 bases respectively, with 10 bases between them. CDR1 is SGHTA and CDR2 is FQGNSA in the germline V gene. The CDR3 has 15 residues. This chain's CDR3 is CASSLGAASSYEQYF. The CDR3 nucleotides are TGTGCCAGCAGCTTAGGGGCCGCGAGCTCCTACGAGCAGTACTTC.

The chain links TRBV5-4 to TRBJ2-1, with a tentative D call TRBD2 (6 bases). Trimming cost V 1 base and J 6 bases, with 20 bases left between them. The CDR3 extends over 17 amino acids. Per germline, CDR1 SGHNT and CDR2 YYREEE (reference sequence). The CDR3 protein is CASSLPATGSRLNEQFF. The CDR3 DNA sequence: TGTGCCAGCAGCTTGCCAGCGACCGGGAGTCGGCTCAATGAGCAGTTCTTC.

The chain has TRBV15 and TRBJ2-3; 12 bases align to TRBD2. The CDR3 loop spans 17 amino acids. With 1 base clipped from V and 6 bases from J, the junction kept 8 bases outside the gene matches. Germline assignment: CDR1 LNHNV and CDR2 YYDKDF (reference sequence). The CDR3 spells CATSRAILAGGGDTQYF. CDR3 nucleotide sequence: TGTGCCACCAGCAGAGCGATACTAGCGGGAGGAGGTGATACGCAGTATTTT.

The V call is TRBV28, the J call TRBJ2-1, with 11 bases that match TRBD1. The ends lost 5 bases at V and 10 bases at J; junction bases unmatched: 4. Germline V gives CDR1 MDHEN, CDR2 SYDVKM. CDR3 length: 13 amino acids. The chain's CDR3 is CASSMGQGGEQFF. In DNA form, the CDR3 reads TGTGCCAGCAGTATGGGACAGGGGGGAGAGCAGTTCTTC.

The chain employs TRBV7-6 and TRBJ2-1; 7 bases agree with TRBD1. This CDR3 region has 15 residues. The germline V gene has CDR1 SGHVS and CDR2 FNYEAQ. Trimming removed 1 base from V and 3 bases from J; junction bases left unmatched: 3. The CDR3: CASSLVGDSYNEQFF. CDR3 sequence (DNA): TGTGCCAGCAGCTTAGTAGGGGACAGCTACAATGAGCAGTTCTTC.

This chain uses TRBV24-1 with TRBJ2-5, with a possible D match to TRBD1 (6 bases). The CDR3 totals 15 residues. Germline V lookup: CDR1 KGHDR, CDR2 SFDVKD. Deletions cut 3 bases from V and 5 bases from J, with 15 bases between. The CDR3 loop is CATSDHLQGGETQYF. Here the CDR3 DNA reads TGTGCCACCAGTGATCACCTACAGGGTGGGGAGACCCAGTACTTC.

The J gene is TRBJ2-7, the V gene TRBV6-2 or TRBV6-3; 8 bases agree with TRBD2. The CDR3 totals 14 residues. The junction had 2 bases not matched to a gene; V was cut back by 2 bases and J by 2 bases. CDR1 and CDR2 from the germline V gene are MNHEY and SVGEGT. The CDR3 sequence: CASSYGGRTYEQYF. The DNA of the CDR3 is TGTGCCAGCAGTTACGGCGGGAGGACCTACGAGCAGTACTTC.

The rearrangement joins TRBV29-1 to TRBJ2-5; 7 nucleotides match TRBD1. The CDR3 loop spans 11 amino acids. The germline gives CDR1 SQVTM, CDR2 ANQGSEA. Trimming cost V 7 bases and J 4 bases; bases outside gene matches: 3. The CDR3 sequence: CSAWTGETQYF. The CDR3 nucleotides are TGCAGCGCATGGACAGGAGAGACCCAGTACTTC.

This chain uses TRBV18 with TRBJ1-3, with D possibly matching TRBD1 (6 bases). The CDR3 loop spans 15 amino acids. Trimming pared 7 bases from V and 0 bases from J, leaving 13 bases between. From germline, CDR1 is KGHSH and CDR2 LQKENI. This chain's CDR3 is CASFSLTGSGNTIYF. The CDR3 coding sequence is TGTGCCAGCTTCTCTCTGACAGGCTCTGGAAACACCATATATTTT.

V is TRBV10-2 and J is TRBJ1-3; D possibly corresponds to TRBD1 (5 bases). Germline CDR1 and CDR2: WSHSY and SAAADI. The CDR3 extends over 12 amino acids. V was pared by 5 bases and J by 8 bases, with 10 bases between. DNA for the CDR3: TGCGCCAGCAGTCCGACGGGGGACACCATATATTTT. Translating it yields CASSPTGDTIYF.